The subject of this entry is one TCR beta chain. The sample belongs to a study of T cell responses to AZD1222 COVID-19 vaccine. The CDR3 is made up of 11 amino acids. V lost 6 bases, J lost 6 bases, and 9 bases lay in between. TCRdb keeps only in-frame clones here, not all; method: immunoSEQ multiplex PCR. The sample shows around 100,000 clones, 80% to 85% of them seen only once. The V call is TRBV12-3 or TRBV12-4, the J call TRBJ2-7; D is uncertain. This receptor was obtained from an adult in good health. The source material was peripheral blood, sampled on day 0 of AZD1222 vaccination. CDR3 sequence reads: CASRKGVEQYF. For the CDR3, the DNA is TGTGCCAGCAGAAAGGGTGTCGAGCAGTACTTC.